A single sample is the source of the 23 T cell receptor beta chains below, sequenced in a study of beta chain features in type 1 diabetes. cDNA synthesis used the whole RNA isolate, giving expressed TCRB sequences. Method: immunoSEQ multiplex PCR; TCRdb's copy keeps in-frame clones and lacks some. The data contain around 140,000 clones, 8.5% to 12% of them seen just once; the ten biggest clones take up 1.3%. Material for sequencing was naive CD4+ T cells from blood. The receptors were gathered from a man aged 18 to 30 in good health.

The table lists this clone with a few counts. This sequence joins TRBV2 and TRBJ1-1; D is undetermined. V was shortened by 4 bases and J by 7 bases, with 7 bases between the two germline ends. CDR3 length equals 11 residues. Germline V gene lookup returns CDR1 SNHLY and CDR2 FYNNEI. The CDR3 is CASSAAVEAFF. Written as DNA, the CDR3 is TGTGCCAGCAGTGCTGCGGTTGAAGCTTTCTTT. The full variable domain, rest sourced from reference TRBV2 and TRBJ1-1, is EPEVTQTPSHQVTQMGQEVILRCVPISNHLYFYWYRQILGQKVEFLVSFYNNEISEKSEIFDDQFSVERPDGSNFTLKIRSTKLEDSAMYFCASSAAVEAFFGQGTRLTVV.

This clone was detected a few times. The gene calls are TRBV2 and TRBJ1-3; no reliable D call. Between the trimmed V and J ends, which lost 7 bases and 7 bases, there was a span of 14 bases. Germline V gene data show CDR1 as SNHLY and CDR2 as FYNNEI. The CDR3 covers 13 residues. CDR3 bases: TGTGCCAGCATGGTTCTAGTCGGGAACACCATATATTTT. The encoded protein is CASMVLVGNTIYF.

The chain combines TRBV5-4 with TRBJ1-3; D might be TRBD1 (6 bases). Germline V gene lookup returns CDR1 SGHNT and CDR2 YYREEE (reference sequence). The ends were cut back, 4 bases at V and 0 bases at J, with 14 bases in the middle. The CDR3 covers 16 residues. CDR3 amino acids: CASSPNQGPSGNTIYF. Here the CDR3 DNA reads TGTGCCAGCAGCCCAAACCAGGGGCCCTCTGGAAACACCATATATTTT. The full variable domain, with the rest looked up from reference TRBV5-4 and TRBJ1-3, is ETGVTQSPTHLIKTRGQQVTLRCSSQSGHNTVSWYQQALGQGPQFIFQYYREEENGRGNFPPRFSGLQFPNYSSELNVNALELDDSALYLCASSPNQGPSGNTIYFGEGSWLTVV.

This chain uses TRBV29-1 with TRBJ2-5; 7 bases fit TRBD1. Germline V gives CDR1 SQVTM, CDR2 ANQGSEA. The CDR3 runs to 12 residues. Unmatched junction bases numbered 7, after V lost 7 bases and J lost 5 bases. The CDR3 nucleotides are TGCAGCGCGACAGGGTCACGGGAGACCCAGTACTTC. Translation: CSATGSRETQYF.

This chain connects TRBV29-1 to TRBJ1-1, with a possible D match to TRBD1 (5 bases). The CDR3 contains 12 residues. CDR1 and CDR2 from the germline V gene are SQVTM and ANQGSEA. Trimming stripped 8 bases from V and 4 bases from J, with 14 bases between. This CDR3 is CSSKGLGTEAFF. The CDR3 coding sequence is TGCAGCAGCAAGGGGTTGGGCACTGAAGCTTTCTTT.

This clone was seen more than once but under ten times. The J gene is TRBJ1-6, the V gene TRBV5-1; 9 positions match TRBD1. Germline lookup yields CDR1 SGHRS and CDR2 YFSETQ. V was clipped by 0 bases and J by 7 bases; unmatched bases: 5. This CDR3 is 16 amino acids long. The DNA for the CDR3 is TGCGCCAGCAGCTTGGGGGGACAGGGAAGGAATTCACCCCTCCACTTT. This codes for CASSLGGQGRNSPLHF.

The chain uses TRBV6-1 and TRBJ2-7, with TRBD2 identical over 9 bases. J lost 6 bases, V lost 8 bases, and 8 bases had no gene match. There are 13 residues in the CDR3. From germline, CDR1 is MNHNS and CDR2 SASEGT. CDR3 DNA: TGTGCCAGCCTATCTAGCGGGGCCCTCGAGCAGTACTTC. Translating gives CASLSSGALEQYF.

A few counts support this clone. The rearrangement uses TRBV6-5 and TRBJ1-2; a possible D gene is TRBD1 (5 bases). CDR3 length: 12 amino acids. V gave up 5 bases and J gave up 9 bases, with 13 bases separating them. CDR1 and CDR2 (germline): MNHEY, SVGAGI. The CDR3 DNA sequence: TGTGCCAGCAGTGAACAACGGACAAGCTACACCTTC. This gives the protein CASSEQRTSYTF.

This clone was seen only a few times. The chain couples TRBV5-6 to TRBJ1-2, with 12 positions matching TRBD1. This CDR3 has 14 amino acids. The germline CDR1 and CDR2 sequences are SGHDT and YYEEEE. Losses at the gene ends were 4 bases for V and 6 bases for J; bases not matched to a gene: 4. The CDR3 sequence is CASSRGQGAHGYTF. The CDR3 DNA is TGTGCCAGCAGCCGGGGACAGGGGGCGCATGGCTACACCTTC.

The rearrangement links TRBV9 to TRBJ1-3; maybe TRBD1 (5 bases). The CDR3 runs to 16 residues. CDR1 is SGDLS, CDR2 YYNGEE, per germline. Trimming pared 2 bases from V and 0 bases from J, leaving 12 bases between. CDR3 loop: CASSVGGRLSGNTIYF. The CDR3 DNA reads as TGTGCCAGCAGCGTGGGGGGACGCCTCTCTGGAAACACCATATATTTT.

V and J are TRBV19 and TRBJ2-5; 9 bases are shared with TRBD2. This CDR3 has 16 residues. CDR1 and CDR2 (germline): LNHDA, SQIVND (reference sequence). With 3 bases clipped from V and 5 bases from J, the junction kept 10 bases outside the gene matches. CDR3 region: CASSITSGSHRETQYF. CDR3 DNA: TGTGCCAGTAGTATCACTAGCGGGTCCCACCGGGAGACCCAGTACTTC.

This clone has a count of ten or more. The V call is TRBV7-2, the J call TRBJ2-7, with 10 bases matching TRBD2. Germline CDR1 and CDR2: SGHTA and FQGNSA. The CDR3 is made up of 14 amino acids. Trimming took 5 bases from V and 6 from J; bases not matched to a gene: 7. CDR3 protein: CASSISGGFVEQYF. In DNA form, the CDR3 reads TGTGCCAGCAGCATTAGCGGGGGGTTCGTCGAGCAGTACTTC.

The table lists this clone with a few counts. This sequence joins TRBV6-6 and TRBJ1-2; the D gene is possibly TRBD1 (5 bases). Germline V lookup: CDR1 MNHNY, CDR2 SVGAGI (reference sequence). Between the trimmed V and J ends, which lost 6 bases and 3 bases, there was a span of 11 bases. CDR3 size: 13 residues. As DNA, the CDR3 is TGTGCCAGCAGCGGACGGGGGTACTATGGCTACACCTTC. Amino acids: CASSGRGYYGYTF.

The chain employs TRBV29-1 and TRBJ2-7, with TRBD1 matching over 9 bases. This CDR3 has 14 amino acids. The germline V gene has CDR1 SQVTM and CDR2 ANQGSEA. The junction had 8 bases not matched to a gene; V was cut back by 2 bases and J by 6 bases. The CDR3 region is CSVEKGTGSGEQYF. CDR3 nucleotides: TGCAGCGTTGAAAAGGGGACAGGGAGCGGCGAGCAGTACTTC.

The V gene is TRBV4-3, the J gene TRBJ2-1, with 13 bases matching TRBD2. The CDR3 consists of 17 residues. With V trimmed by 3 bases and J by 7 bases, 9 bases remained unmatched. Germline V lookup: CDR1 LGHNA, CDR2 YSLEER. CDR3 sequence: CASSHVSGTSGKNEQFF. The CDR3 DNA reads TGCGCCAGCAGCCATGTGTCCGGGACTAGCGGGAAGAATGAGCAGTTCTTC.

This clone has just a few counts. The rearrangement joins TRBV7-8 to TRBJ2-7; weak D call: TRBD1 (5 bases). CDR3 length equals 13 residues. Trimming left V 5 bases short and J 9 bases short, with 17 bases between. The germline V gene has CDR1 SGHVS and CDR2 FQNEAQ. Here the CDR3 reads CASSVPGNGRQYF. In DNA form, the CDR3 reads TGTGCCAGCAGCGTGCCAGGGAATGGTCGGCAGTACTTC.

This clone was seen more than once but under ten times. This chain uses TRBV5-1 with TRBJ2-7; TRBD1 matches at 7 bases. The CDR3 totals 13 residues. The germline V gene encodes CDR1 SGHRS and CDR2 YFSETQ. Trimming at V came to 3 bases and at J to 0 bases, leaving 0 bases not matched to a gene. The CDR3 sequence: CASSWDSSYEQYF. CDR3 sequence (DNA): TGCGCCAGCAGCTGGGACAGCTCCTACGAGCAGTACTTC.

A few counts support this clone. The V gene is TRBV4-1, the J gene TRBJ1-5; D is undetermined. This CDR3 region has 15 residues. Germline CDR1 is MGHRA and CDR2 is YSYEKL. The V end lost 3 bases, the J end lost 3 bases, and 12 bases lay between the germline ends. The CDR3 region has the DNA TGCGCCAGCAGCCATCCCTCCGCCTACAATCAGCCCCAGCATTTT. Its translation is CASSHPSAYNQPQHF.

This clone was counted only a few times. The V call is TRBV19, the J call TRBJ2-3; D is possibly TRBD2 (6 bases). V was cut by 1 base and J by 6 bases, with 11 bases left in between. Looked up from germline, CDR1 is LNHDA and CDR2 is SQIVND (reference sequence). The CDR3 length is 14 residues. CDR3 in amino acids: CASSIGGGYDTQYF. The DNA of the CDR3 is TGTGCCAGTAGTATAGGTGGAGGGTATGATACGCAGTATTTT.

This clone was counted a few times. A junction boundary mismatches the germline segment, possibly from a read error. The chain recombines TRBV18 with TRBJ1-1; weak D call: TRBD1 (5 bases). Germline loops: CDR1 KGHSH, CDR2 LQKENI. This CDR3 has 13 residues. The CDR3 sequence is CASSPQEHTEAFF. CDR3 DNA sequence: TGTGCCAGCTCGCCACAGGAGCACACTGAAGCTTTCTTT.

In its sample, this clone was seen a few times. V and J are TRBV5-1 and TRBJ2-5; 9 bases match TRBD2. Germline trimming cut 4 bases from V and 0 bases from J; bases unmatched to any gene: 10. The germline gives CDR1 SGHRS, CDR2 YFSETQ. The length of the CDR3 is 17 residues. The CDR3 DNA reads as TGCGCCAGCAGCCGCGGTGTAGCGGGGGCCAACCAAGAGACCCAGTACTTC. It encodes CASSRGVAGANQETQYF.

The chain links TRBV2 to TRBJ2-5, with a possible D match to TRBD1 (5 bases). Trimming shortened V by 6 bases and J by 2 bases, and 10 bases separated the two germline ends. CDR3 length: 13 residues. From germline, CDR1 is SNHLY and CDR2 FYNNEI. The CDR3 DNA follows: TGTGCCAGCAGGGACGACAGTCAAGAGACCCAGTACTTC. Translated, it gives CASRDDSQETQYF.

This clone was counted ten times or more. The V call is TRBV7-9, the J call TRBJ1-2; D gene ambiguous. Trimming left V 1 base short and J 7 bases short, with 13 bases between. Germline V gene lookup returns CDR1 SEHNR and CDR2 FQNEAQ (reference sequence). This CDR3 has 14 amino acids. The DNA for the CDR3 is TGTGCCAGCAGCTTAGATCGCCGGGATATTGGCTACACCTTC. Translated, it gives CASSLDRRDIGYTF.